Sequencing of this TCR beta chain was carried out in a study of T cell repertoires in cytomegalovirus infection. In the study overall: CMV infection together with matching HLA type was indicated by public TCR beta signatures.

TCRdb redid the calling of the reads with MiXCR, one entry per CDR3 protein. The data hold roughly 77,000 distinct CDR3 sequences, with about 4% observed a single time. The CDR3 spans 13 residues. CDR1 is LNHDA, CDR2 SQIVND, per germline (reference sequence). Trimming stripped 0 bases from V and 6 bases from J, with 9 bases between. This clonotype was recorded a few times. Its antigen remains unknown. Overall study results and limits: Cumulative public TCR beta family frequency identified carriers of CMV plus the relevant HLA. What dominated the ex vivo response were HLA-C-restricted CMV-specific TCR beta clonotypes.

The chain is built from TRBV19 and TRBJ2-7; D is unresolved. The sample was PBMCs. This receptor was identified in a human donor in good health (CMV status not recorded). Some clones in this sample may be carry-over from other donors' samples. The CDR3 DNA reads as TGTGCCAGTAGTATAGAACCCGGTCTCGAGCAGTACTTC. Protein sequence: CASSIEPGLEQYF.